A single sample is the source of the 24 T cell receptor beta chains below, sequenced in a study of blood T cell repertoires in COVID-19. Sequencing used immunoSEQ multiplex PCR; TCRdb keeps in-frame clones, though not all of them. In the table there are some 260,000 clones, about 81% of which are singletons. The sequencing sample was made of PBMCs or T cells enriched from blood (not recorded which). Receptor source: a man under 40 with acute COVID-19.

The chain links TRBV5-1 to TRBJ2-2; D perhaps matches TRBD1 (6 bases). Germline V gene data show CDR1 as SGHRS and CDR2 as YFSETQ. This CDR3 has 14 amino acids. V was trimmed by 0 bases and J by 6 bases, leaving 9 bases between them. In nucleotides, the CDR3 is TGCGCCAGCAGCTTGGTTTCAGGGGCCGGGGAGCTGTTTTTT. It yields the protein CASSLVSGAGELFF.

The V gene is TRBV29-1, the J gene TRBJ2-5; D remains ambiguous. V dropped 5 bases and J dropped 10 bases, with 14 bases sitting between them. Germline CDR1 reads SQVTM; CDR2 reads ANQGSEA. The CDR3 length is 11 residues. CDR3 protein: CSVPSQALQYF. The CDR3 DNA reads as TGCAGCGTTCCTTCTCAGGCACTCCAGTACTTC.

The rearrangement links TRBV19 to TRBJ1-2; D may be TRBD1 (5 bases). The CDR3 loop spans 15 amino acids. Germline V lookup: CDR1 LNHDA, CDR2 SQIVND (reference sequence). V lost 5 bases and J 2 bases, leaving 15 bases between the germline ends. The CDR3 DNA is TGTGCCAGTAGTGTGGGGCCCAGCGGGAACTATGGCTACACCTTC. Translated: CASSVGPSGNYGYTF.

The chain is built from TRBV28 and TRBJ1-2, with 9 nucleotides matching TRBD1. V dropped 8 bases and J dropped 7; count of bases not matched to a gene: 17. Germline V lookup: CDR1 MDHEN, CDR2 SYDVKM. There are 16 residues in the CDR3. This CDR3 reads CASYRQGEGIRLGYTF. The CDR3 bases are TGTGCCAGCTACAGACAGGGGGAGGGAATTCGTCTTGGCTACACCTTC.

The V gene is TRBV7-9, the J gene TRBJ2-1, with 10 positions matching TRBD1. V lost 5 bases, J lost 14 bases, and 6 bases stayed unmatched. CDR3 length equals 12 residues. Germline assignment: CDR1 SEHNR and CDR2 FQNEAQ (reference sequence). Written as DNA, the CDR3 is TGTGCCAGCAGCATGACAGGGGGCTCGAAGTTCTTC. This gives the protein CASSMTGGSKFF.

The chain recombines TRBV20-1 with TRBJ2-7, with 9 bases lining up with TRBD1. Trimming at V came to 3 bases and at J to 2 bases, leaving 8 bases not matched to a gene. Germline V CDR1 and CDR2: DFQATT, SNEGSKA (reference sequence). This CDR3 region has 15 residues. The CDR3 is CSASYPRQGAYEQYV. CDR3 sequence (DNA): TGCAGTGCTAGTTACCCCCGACAGGGGGCCTACGAGCAGTACGTC.

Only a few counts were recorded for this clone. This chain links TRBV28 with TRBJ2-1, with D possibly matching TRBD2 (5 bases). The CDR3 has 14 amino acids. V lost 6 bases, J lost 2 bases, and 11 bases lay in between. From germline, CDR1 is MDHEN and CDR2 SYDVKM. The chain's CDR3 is CASSRAGPYNEQFF. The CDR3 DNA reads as TGTGCCAGCAGCCGCGCGGGCCCCTACAATGAGCAGTTCTTC.

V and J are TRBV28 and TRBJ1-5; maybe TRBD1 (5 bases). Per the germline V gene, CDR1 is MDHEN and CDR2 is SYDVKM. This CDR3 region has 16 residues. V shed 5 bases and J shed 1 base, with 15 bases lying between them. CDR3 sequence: CASSPQQGGSNQPQHF. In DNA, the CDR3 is TGTGCCAGCAGTCCTCAGCAGGGAGGGAGCAATCAGCCCCAGCATTTT.

CDR3 in amino acids: CASSLGSGENEQFF. CDR3 DNA: TGTGCCAGCAGCTTAGGTAGCGGAGAGAATGAGCAGTTCTTC. This chain uses TRBV5-8 with TRBJ2-1, with D perhaps TRBD2 (6 bases). There are 14 residues in the CDR3. Trimming cost V 2 bases and J 7 bases, with 13 bases left between them. Germline CDR1 SGHTS, CDR2 YDEGEE.

The CDR3 DNA reads TGTGCCAGCAGCTCTCGGGACAGCTATGGCTACACCTTC. Its translation: CASSSRDSYGYTF. The gene calls are TRBV28 and TRBJ1-2, with TRBD1 matching 7 bases. In germline, CDR1 is MDHEN, CDR2 SYDVKM. The V gene end was trimmed by 6 bases and the J gene end by 4 bases; junction bases not matched to a gene: 5. The length of the CDR3 is 13 residues.

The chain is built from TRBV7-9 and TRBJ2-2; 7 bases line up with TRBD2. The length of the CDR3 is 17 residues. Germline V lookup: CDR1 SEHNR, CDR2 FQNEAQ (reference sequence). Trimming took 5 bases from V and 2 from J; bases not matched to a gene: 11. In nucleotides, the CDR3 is TGTGCCAGCAGCCCAACCCCGGGGGGACCCAACACCGGGGAGCTGTTTTTT. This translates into CASSPTPGGPNTGELFF.

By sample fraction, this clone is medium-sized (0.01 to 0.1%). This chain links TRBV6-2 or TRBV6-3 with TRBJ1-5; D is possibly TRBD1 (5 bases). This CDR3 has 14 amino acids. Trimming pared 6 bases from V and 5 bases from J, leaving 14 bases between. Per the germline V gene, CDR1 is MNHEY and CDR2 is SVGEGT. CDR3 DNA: TGTGCCAGCAGCCCTACAGGAGAATATCAGCCCCAGCATTTT. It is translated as CASSPTGEYQPQHF.

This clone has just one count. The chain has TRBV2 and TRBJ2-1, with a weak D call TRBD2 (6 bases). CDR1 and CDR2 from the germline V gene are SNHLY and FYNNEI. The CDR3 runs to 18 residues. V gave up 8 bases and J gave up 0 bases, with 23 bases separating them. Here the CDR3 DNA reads TGTGCCAGCCAAACAGGCTTTGGTTCGGGAGCCTCCTACAATGAGCAGTTCTTC. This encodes CASQTGFGSGASYNEQFF.

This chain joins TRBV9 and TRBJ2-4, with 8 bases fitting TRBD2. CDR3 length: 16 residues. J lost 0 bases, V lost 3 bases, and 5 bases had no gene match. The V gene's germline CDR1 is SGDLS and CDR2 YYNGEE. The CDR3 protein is CASSELAELAKNIQYF. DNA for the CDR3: TGTGCCAGCAGCGAACTAGCGGAGTTAGCCAAAAACATTCAGTACTTC.

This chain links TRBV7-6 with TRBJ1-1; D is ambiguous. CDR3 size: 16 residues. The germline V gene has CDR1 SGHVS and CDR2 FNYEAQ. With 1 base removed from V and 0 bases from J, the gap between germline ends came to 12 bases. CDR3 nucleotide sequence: TGTGCCAGCAGCTTAGAAGTGCCGGGGATGAACACTGAAGCTTTCTTT. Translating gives CASSLEVPGMNTEAFF.

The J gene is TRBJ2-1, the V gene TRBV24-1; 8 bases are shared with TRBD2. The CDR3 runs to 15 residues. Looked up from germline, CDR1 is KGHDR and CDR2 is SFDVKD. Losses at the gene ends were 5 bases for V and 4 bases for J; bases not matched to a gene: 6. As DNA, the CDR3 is TGTGCCACCAGTGCAACTAGCGGACAGTACAATGAGCAGTTCTTC. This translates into CATSATSGQYNEQFF.

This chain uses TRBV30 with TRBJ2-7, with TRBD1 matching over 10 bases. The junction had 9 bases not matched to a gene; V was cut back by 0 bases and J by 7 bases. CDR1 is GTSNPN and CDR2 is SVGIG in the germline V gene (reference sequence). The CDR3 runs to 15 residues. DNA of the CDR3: TGTGCCTGGAGTGTACTGACAGGGGGCGCGGGGGAGCAGTACGTC. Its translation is CAWSVLTGGAGEQYV.

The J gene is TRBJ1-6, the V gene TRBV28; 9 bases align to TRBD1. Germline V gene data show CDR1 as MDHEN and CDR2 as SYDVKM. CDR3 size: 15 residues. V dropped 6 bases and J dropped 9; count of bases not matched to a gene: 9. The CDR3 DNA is TGTGCCAGCAGCTACTCACAGGGGGCAAGTTCACCCCTCCACTTT. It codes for CASSYSQGASSPLHF.

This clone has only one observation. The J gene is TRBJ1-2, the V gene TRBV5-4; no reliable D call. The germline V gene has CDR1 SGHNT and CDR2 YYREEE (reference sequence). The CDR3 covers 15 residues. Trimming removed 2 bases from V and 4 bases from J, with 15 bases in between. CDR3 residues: CASSLISGGSYGYTF. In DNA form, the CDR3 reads TGTGCCAGCAGCTTAATATCGGGAGGTAGCTATGGCTACACCTTC.

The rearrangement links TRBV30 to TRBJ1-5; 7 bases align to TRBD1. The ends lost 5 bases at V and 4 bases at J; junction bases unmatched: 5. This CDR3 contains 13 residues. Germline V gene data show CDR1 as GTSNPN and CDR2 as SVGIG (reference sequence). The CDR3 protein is CAWSGQTNQPQHF. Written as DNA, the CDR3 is TGTGCCTGGTCGGGACAGACAAATCAGCCCCAGCATTTT.

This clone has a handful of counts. CDR3 amino acids: CASSQTGRMGNTIYF. The DNA of the CDR3 is TGTGCCAGCAGCCAAACAGGGCGTATGGGAAACACCATATATTTT. The genes are TRBV14 and TRBJ1-3, with D maybe TRBD1 (6 bases). The V and J ends lost 2 bases and 4 bases respectively, with 12 bases between them. CDR1 is SGHDN, CDR2 FVKESK, per germline. There are 15 residues in the CDR3.

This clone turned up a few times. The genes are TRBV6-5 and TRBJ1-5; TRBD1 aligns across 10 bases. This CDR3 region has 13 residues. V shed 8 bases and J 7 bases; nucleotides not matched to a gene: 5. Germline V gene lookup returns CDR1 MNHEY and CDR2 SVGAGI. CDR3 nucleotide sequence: TGTGCCAGCGGGACAGGGGACCGGCAGCCCCAGCATTTT. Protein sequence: CASGTGDRQPQHF.

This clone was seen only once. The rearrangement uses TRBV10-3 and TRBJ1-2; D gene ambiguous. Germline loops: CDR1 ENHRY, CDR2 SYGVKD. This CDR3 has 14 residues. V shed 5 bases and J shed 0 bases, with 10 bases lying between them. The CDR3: CAISIDIANYGYTF. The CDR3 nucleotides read TGTGCCATCAGTATTGACATAGCTAACTATGGCTACACCTTC.

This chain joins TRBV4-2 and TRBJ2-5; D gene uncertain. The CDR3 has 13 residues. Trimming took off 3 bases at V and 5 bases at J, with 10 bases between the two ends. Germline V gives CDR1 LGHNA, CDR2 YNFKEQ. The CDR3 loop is CASSQLAGETQYF. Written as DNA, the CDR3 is TGTGCCAGCAGCCAGTTAGCTGGCGAGACCCAGTACTTC.